The entry below gives a single TCR beta chain sequence along with its context. The method was immunoSEQ multiplex PCR; TCRdb's version includes in-frame clones alone and lacks a portion of them. The sample yields 150,000 to 200,000 clones, roughly 89% seen once. This specimen comes from a study of control samples from healthy donors and cancer patients. Trimming left V 7 bases short and J 3 bases short, with 17 bases between. The CDR3 runs 14 residues. Germline-derived CDR1 and CDR2 are SGHNT and YYREEE (reference sequence). The chain uses TRBV5-4 and TRBJ2-7; TRBD2 is a possible D gene (5 bases). Sequencing used blood. The TCR originated in a woman in her 50s in good health. The CDR3 DNA sequence: TGTGCCAGCGGATCCCGGGGAATGGTCTACGAGCAGTACTTC. Translating gives CASGSRGMVYEQYF.